The 10 T cell receptor beta chains presented below share a single source sample, sequenced in a study of T and B cells in COVID-19 patients. Multiplex PCR with BIOMED2 TRB-A/B primer pools amplified TRB rearrangements. Via MiXCR, TCRdb re-called the multiplex PCR reads, giving one row per CDR3 protein. Seen here are 23,000 or so distinct CDR3 sequences, under 35% observed once, and the top ten hold less than 2.5%. Each TRB amplification used about 230-550 ng of genomic DNA from blood. The sequenced sample was blood. These receptors came from a human donor who had recovered from COVID-19.

This clonotype was observed many times. This rearrangement joins TRBV6-5 to TRBJ1-3; D possibly corresponds to TRBD1 (6 bases). Germline assignment: CDR1 MNHEY and CDR2 SVGAGI. Trimming shortened V by 6 bases and J by 10 bases, and 13 bases separated the two germline ends. The CDR3 covers 12 residues. The CDR3 DNA reads as TGTGCCAGCAGATCGACAGGCATGACCATATATTTT. Protein: CASRSTGMTIYF.

The table lists this clonotype with many counts. The chain uses TRBV12-3 or TRBV12-4 and TRBJ1-2, with D maybe TRBD1 (5 bases). V was cut by 7 bases and J by 8 bases, with 17 bases left in between. The CDR3 length is 13 residues. The CDR3 DNA reads as TGTGCCAGCACCCCTGTAGGGACGGAGGGCTACACCTTC. It yields the protein CASTPVGTEGYTF.

V and J are TRBV4-2 and TRBJ1-6; D may be TRBD1 (6 bases). This CDR3 region has 17 residues. V was cut by 0 bases and J by 3 bases, with 12 bases left in between. Looked up from germline, CDR1 is LGHNA and CDR2 is YNFKEQ. The CDR3 region is CASSQDLGAGYNSPLHF. The CDR3 region has the DNA TGTGCCAGCAGCCAAGATCTGGGGGCTGGCTATAATTCACCCCTCCACTTT.

This clonotype was detected ten times or more. The DNA for the CDR3 is TGTGCCAGCTCACCACGAGGGGCTGATAGCTCCTATAATTCACCCCTCCACTTT. It codes for CASSPRGADSSYNSPLHF. J is TRBJ1-6 and V is TRBV18; D may be TRBD1 (5 bases). Germline lookup yields CDR1 KGHSH and CDR2 LQKENI. Trimming removed 1 base from V and 0 bases from J, with 13 bases in between. This CDR3 spans 18 amino acids.

A few counts support this clonotype. The chain combines TRBV12-3 or TRBV12-4 with TRBJ2-7, with D tentatively TRBD2 (6 bases). The germline V and J ends were trimmed by 3 bases and 1 base, with 13 bases remaining between them. The CDR3 extends over 15 amino acids. Written as DNA, the CDR3 is TGTGCCAGCAGTTTCCGGGAGTACCCTTCCTACGAGCAGTACTTC. Protein product: CASSFREYPSYEQYF.

This clonotype was detected many times. The chain has TRBV30 and TRBJ2-2; D is possibly TRBD1 (6 bases). CDR1 and CDR2 (germline): GTSNPN, SVGIG (reference sequence). CDR3 size: 13 residues. The ends were cut back, 7 bases at V and 1 base at J, with 10 bases in the middle. This chain's CDR3 is CASEGVNTGELFF. CDR3 DNA: TGTGCCTCCGAGGGGGTGAACACCGGGGAGCTGTTTTTT.

In this sample, this clonotype turned up a few times. The CDR3 sequence: CASSSQGGYEKLFF. For the CDR3, the DNA is TGTGCCAGCAGCTCTCAGGGGGGGTATGAAAAACTGTTTTTT. The genes are TRBV5-4 and TRBJ1-4; 7 nucleotides align to TRBD1. In germline, CDR1 is SGHNT, CDR2 YYREEE (reference sequence). Germline trimming cut 3 bases from V and 6 bases from J; bases unmatched to any gene: 5. This CDR3 contains 14 residues. The whole variable domain, remainder taken from reference TRBV5-4 and TRBJ1-4, is ETGVTQSPTHLIKTRGQQVTLRCSSQSGHNTVSWYQQALGQGPQFIFQYYREEENGRGNFPPRFSGLQFPNYSSELNVNALELDDSALYLCASSSQGGYEKLFFGSGTQLSVL.

The table lists this clonotype with a few counts. The V and J genes are TRBV5-1 and TRBJ2-3, with D unclear. There are 15 residues in the CDR3. Germline assignment: CDR1 SGHRS and CDR2 YFSETQ. The ends were cut back, 2 bases at V and 0 bases at J, with 10 bases in the middle. The CDR3 is CASSFFRSSTDTQYF. CDR3 DNA sequence: TGCGCCAGCAGCTTTTTCAGGTCAAGCACAGATACGCAGTATTTT.

The V gene is TRBV20-1, the J gene TRBJ1-4; D remains ambiguous. Trimming removed 2 bases from V and 0 bases from J, with 4 bases in between. From germline, CDR1 is DFQATT and CDR2 SNEGSKA (reference sequence). The CDR3 runs to 13 residues. CDR3 region: CSARSATNEKLFF. The DNA for the CDR3 is TGCAGTGCTAGAAGTGCAACTAATGAAAAACTGTTTTTT.

This clonotype was counted many times. The V and J genes are TRBV6-5 and TRBJ1-4, with 9 bases aligning to TRBD1. The CDR3 runs 14 residues. Trimming removed 6 bases from V and 8 bases from J; junction bases left unmatched: 7. The V gene's germline CDR1 is MNHEY and CDR2 SVGAGI. The CDR3 region has the DNA TGTGCCAGCAGCCCCGGACAGGGGTGGGAAAAACTGTTTTTT. Residues: CASSPGQGWEKLFF.